This T cell receptor (beta chain) stems from a study of blood T cell repertoires in COVID-19. Overall study: Samples of COVID-19 (acute and convalescent) were obtained from the United States, Italy and Spain.

The germline CDR1 and CDR2 sequences are MNHEY and SVGAGI. V lost 6 bases and J 5 bases, leaving 16 bases between the germline ends. The CDR3 contains 14 residues. Sequencing used immunoSEQ multiplex PCR; TCRdb keeps in-frame clones, though not all of them. The table has approximately 190,000 clones, 84% seen once; the top ten hold about 3.3%. In terms of age and location, participants ranged from about 18 to 95 years and lived in about two dozen US areas. All exposed participants met a person with COVID-19 within 2 weeks before entering the study. Sequencing was carried out using PBMCs or T cells enriched from blood (not recorded which). This rearrangement joins TRBV6-5 to TRBJ1-1; the D gene is possibly TRBD1 (6 bases). The TCR originated in a woman aged 25 to 39 who had been exposed to COVID-19. CDR3 amino acids: CASSPQGGSTEAFF. CDR3 DNA sequence: TGTGCCAGCAGCCCACAGGGTGGTTCGACTGAAGCTTTCTTT.